The clone carrying this TCR beta chain came up many times. Its antigen is unknown. The data derive from a study of T-cell memory formation after mild COVID-19. As for the study in general: TCR clusters were mostly confined to one donor each. The study, taken as a whole, reports: Proof of SARS-CoV-2 specificity was absent for the second-wave clones that crested on day 37. Clones that got smaller from day 15 to 85 had even CD4/CD8, while clones growing later tipped toward CD4+.

A 5'RACE reaction primed in the constant segment made cDNA libraries of TCR alpha and TCR beta, and these carried sample barcodes and UMIs. TCRdb fed the 5' RACE reads into MiXCR, producing one record per CDR3 protein. Of around 420,000 distinct CDR3 sequences listed, around 24% are singletons. Sample: PBMCs or a T cell subset sorted from them (not recorded which). The sequence was obtained from an adult woman who had mild COVID-19 (a few samples of this study predate the infection). Cell type and time point are not known.

In DNA, the CDR3 is TGCGCCAGCAGCCTTGGACAGGGGCAAGAGACCCAGTACTTC. Translated, it gives CASSLGQGQETQYF. The J gene is TRBJ2-5, the V gene TRBV5-1; 9 bases match TRBD1. The CDR3 extends over 14 amino acids. The germline CDR1 and CDR2 sequences are SGHRS and YFSETQ. V lost 4 bases to trimming and J lost 2 bases; unmatched junction nucleotides: 3.